The clone carrying this TCR beta chain has a single count. Its target is unknown. This sample was taken from a study of beta chain features in type 1 diabetes. Notes on the study in general: Lower insertion and higher deletion counts appeared at VDJ junctions in type 1 diabetes patients. The similarity of naive, central memory and Treg TCRB repertoires appeared greater among patients than among healthy donors. The question left open here concerned HLA type influencing TCRB rearrangement.

TCRB transcripts that were expressed got sequenced, as all of the isolated RNA had been reverse transcribed. Profiled with immunoSEQ multiplex PCR; TCRdb holds only in-frame clones, not every one. In the table there are hundreds of thousands of clones, around 30% of which are singletons. The TCR was taken from a man aged 18 to 30 in good health. The sequenced material came from naive CD4+ T cells from blood.

CDR3 nucleotide sequence: TGTGCCAGCAGCCCGCGCGCCGGGACAGGGGTGCACGAGCAGTACTTC. This translates into CASSPRAGTGVHEQYF. This chain joins TRBV7-9 and TRBJ2-7, with 10 nucleotides matching TRBD1. Losses at the gene ends were 5 bases for V and 5 bases for J; bases not matched to a gene: 12. The germline V gene has CDR1 SEHNR and CDR2 FQNEAQ (reference sequence). This CDR3 contains 16 residues.